The 7 T cell receptor beta chains given below trace back to one sample, sequenced in a study of T cell clonotyping in hematopoietic cell transplantation. Measured with immunoSEQ multiplex PCR; TCRdb has only the in-frame clones, and not every one. The sample consists of approximately 5,900 clones, just over 90% of them appearing once. The source was peripheral blood mononuclear cells, collected 100 days after allogeneic stem cell transplant. These receptors all stem from a female patient in her forties or fifties who had an allogeneic stem cell transplant from a related donor, so the T cells may come from the graft donor. Some clones in this sample may be carry-over from other donors' samples.

The gene calls are TRBV10-1 and TRBJ2-7, with a possible D match to TRBD1 (10 bases). The CDR3 consists of 18 residues. The V end was cut by 8 bases, the J end by 2 bases, with 28 bases between. CDR1 WNHNN and CDR2 SYGVQD come from the germline V gene (reference sequence). The CDR3 DNA reads as TGCGCCAGCTTCTGGGACAGGGGACTGACTAGCGGTCCCTACGAGCAGTACTTC. This translates into CASFWDRGLTSGPYEQYF.

The genes are TRBV28 and TRBJ2-7; perhaps TRBD2 as D (5 bases). Germline assignment: CDR1 MDHEN and CDR2 SYDVKM. V was trimmed by 3 bases and J by 2 bases, leaving 5 bases between them. The CDR3 extends over 12 amino acids. The CDR3 coding sequence is TGTGCCAGCAGTTTGAGGGCCTACGAGCAGTACTTC. This translates into CASSLRAYEQYF.

The chain recombines TRBV18 with TRBJ2-7; 9 bases line up with TRBD1. The CDR3 contains 15 residues. Trimming removed 3 bases from V and 5 bases from J; junction bases left unmatched: 8. Germline-derived CDR1 and CDR2 are KGHSH and LQKENI. This CDR3 is CASSPRGTGPHEQYF. The CDR3 nucleotides are TGTGCCAGCTCACCTCGTGGGACAGGGCCCCACGAGCAGTACTTC.

The V and J genes are TRBV7-6 and TRBJ1-4; 10 nucleotides line up with TRBD1. Germline-derived CDR1 and CDR2 are SGHVS and FNYEAQ. CDR3 length: 16 amino acids. Trimming at V came to 0 bases and at J to 5 bases, leaving 3 bases not matched to a gene. The CDR3 is CASSLARTGGNEKLFF. DNA for the CDR3: TGTGCCAGCAGCTTAGCAAGGACAGGGGGAAATGAAAAACTGTTTTTT.

The V gene is TRBV7-2, the J gene TRBJ2-5; D may be TRBD2 (6 bases). The CDR3 spans 14 residues. Germline V gives CDR1 SGHTA, CDR2 FQGNSA. Between the trimmed V and J ends, which lost 5 bases and 5 bases, there was a span of 15 bases. In nucleotides, the CDR3 is TGTGCCAGCAGCCCCAGGGCGGGGACGGAGACCCAGTACTTC. It yields the protein CASSPRAGTETQYF.

V and J are TRBV6-5 and TRBJ2-7; 7 nucleotides agree with TRBD1. V trimming: 6 bases; J trimming: 0 bases; junction bases outside the gene matches: 8. This CDR3 is 15 amino acids long. Germline V lookup: CDR1 MNHEY, CDR2 SVGAGI. CDR3 in DNA: TGTGCCAGCAGGATCACAGGGGATTCCTCCTACGAGCAGTACTTC. It translates to CASRITGDSSYEQYF.

This clone showed up just once. This chain connects TRBV7-3 to TRBJ2-6; tentatively, D is TRBD1 (6 bases). The CDR3 extends over 15 amino acids. CDR1 and CDR2 (germline): SGHTA, FQGTGA. Trimming pared 5 bases from V and 0 bases from J, leaving 8 bases between. In nucleotides, the CDR3 is TGTGCCAGCAGCAGGGGGAGCTCTGGGGCCAACGTCCTGACTTTC. Residues: CASSRGSSGANVLTF.